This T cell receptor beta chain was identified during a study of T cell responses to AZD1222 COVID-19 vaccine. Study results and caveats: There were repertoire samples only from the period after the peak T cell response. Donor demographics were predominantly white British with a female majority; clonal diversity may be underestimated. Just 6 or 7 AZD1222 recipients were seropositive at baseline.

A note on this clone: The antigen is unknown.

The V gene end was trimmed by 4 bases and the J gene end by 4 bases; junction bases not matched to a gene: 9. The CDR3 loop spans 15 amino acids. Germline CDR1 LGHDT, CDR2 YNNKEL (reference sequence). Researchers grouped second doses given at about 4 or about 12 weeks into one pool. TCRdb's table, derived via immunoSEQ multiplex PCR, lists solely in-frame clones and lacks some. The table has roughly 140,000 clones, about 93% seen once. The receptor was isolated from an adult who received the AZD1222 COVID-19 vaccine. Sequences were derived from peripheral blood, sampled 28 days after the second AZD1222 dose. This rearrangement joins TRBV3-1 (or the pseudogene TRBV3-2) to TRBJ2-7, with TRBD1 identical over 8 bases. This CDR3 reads CASSRPGQAIYEQYF. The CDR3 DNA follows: TGTGCCAGCAGCCGCCCGGGACAGGCAATTTACGAGCAGTACTTC.